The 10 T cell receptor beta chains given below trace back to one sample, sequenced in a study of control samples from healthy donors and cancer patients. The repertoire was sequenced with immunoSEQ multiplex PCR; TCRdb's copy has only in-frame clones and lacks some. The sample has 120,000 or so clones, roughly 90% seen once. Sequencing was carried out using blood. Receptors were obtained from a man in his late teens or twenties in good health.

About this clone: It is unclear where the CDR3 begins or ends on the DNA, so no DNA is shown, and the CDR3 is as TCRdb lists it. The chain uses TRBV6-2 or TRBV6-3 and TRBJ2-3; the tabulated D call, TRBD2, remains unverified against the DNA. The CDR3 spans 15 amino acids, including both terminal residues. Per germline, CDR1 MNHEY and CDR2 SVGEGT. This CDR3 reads CASSSSGAPTDTQYF.

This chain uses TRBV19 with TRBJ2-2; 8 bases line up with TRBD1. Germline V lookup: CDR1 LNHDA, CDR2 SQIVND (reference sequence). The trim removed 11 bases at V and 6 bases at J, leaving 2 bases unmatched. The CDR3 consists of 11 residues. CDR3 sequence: CAGQGAGELFF. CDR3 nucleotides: TGTGCCGGACAGGGTGCCGGGGAGCTGTTTTTT.

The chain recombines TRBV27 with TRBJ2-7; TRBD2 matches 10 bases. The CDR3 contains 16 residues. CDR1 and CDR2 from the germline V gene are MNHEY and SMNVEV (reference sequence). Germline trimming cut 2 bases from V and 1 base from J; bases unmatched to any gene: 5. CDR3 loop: CASSLQGAGGSYEQYF. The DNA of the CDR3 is TGTGCCAGCAGTTTACAGGGAGCGGGAGGGTCCTACGAGCAGTACTTC.

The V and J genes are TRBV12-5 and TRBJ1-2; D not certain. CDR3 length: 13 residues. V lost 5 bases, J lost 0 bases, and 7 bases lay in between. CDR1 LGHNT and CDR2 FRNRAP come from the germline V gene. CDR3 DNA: TGTGCTAGTGGTCTGGGAACTAACTATGGCTACACCTTC. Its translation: CASGLGTNYGYTF.

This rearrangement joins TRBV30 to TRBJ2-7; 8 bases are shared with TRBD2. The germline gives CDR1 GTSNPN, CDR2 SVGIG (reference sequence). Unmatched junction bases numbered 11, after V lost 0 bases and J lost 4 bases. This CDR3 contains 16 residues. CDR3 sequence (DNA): TGTGCCTGGAGTGTAGGTTCAAGCGGGAGATTTTACGAGCAGTACTTC. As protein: CAWSVGSSGRFYEQYF.

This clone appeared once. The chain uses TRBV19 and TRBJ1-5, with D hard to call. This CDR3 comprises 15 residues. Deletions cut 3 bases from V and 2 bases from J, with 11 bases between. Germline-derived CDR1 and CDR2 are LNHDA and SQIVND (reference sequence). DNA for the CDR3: TGTGCCAGTAGTATCCCCGCTCAGGGCAATCAGCCCCAGCATTTT. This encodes CASSIPAQGNQPQHF.

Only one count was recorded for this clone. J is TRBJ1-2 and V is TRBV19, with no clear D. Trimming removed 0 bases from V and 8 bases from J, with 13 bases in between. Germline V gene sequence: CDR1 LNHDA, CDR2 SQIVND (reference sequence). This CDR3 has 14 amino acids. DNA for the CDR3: TGTGCCAGTAGTATAGAGGAGGGCTTTCGGGGCTACACCTTC. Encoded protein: CASSIEEGFRGYTF.

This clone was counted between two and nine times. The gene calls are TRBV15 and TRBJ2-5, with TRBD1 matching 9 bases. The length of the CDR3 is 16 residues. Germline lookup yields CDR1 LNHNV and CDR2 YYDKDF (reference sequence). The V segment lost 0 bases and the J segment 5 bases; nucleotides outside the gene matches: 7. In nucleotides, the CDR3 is TGTGCCACCAGCAGAGATGGACCGGACAGGGGCGAGACCCAGTACTTC. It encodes CATSRDGPDRGETQYF.

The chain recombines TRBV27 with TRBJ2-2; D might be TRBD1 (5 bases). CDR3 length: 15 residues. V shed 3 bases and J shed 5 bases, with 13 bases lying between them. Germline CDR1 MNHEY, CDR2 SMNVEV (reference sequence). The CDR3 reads CASSLRQGWTGELFF. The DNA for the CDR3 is TGTGCCAGCAGTTTGCGGCAGGGTTGGACCGGGGAGCTGTTTTTT.

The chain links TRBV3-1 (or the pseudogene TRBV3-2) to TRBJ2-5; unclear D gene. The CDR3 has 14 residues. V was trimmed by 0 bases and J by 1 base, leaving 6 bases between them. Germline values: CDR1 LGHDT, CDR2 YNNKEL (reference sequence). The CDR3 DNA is TGTGCCAGCAGCCAAGATGTTACCCAAGAGACCCAGTACTTC. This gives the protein CASSQDVTQETQYF.